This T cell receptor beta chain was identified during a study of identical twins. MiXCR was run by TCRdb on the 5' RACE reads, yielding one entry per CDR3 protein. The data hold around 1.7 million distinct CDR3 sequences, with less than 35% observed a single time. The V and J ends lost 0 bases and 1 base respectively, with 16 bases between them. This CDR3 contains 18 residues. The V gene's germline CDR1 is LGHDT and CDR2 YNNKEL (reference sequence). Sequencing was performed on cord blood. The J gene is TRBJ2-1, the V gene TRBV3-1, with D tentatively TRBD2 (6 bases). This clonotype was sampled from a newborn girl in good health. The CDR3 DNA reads TGTGCCAGCAGCCAAGATGATAGGACTATTCTGTCCTACAATGAGCAGTTCTTC. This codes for CASSQDDRTILSYNEQFF.